These 20 T cell receptor beta chains originate from one sample sequenced in a study of blood T cell repertoires in COVID-19. Repertoires were generated with immunoSEQ multiplex PCR, while TCRdb's copy carries only in-frame clones and drops some. The data show 300,000 to 350,000 clones, with about nine tenths seen just once and around 3.9% held by the top ten. Sequencing input: peripheral blood. The receptors here all came from a woman aged 60-70 years with COVID-19, enrolled during active disease.

V and J are TRBV6-5 and TRBJ2-2; the D gene is possibly TRBD2 (7 bases). Between the trimmed V and J ends, which lost 6 bases and 2 bases, there was a span of 13 bases. The germline CDR1 and CDR2 sequences are MNHEY and SVGAGI. The CDR3 has 15 amino acids. CDR3 in amino acids: CASSAGALNTGELFF. CDR3 coding DNA: TGTGCCAGCAGCGCGGGGGCCCTAAACACCGGGGAGCTGTTTTTT.

The CDR3 nucleotides are TGTGCAGTTGGGGGCCGGACTAATGAAAAACTGTTTTTT. This codes for CAVGGRTNEKLFF. V usage is TRBV2 and J usage is TRBJ1-4; possible D gene TRBD1, 6 bases. Germline V CDR1 and CDR2: SNHLY, FYNNEI. The CDR3 loop spans 13 amino acids.

The chain carries TRBV3-1 (or the pseudogene TRBV3-2) and TRBJ2-7; possibly TRBD1 for D (7 bases). This CDR3 has 14 residues. Between the trimmed V and J ends, which lost 2 bases and 5 bases, there was a span of 13 bases. CDR1 and CDR2 (germline): LGHDT, YNNKEL (reference sequence). The CDR3 sequence is CASSQRDREDEQYF. In DNA, the CDR3 is TGTGCCAGCAGCCAACGAGACAGGGAGGACGAGCAGTACTTC.

The rearrangement uses TRBV6-5 and TRBJ1-2; the match to TRBD1 covers 9 bases. After removal of 6 bases from V and 5 bases from J, the junction contained 10 bases not matched to a gene. CDR1 MNHEY and CDR2 SVGAGI come from the germline V gene. This CDR3 is built from 15 residues. CDR3 nucleotide sequence: TGTGCCAGCAGAGGACCGTCGGGACAGGGATATGGCTACACCTTC. Its translation: CASRGPSGQGYGYTF.

The chain is built from TRBV5-6 and TRBJ1-4, with 9 positions matching TRBD1. Germline loops: CDR1 SGHDT, CDR2 YYEEEE. V was pared by 4 bases and J by 8 bases, with 6 bases of the junction left unmatched. The CDR3 is 14 amino acids. As DNA, the CDR3 is TGTGCCAGCAGCGTACAGGGGGCAGGCGAAAAACTGTTTTTT. Its translation: CASSVQGAGEKLFF.

The J gene is TRBJ1-3, the V gene TRBV28; tentatively, D is TRBD1 (5 bases). CDR1 and CDR2 from the germline V gene are MDHEN and SYDVKM. The CDR3 covers 15 residues. Trimming left V 5 bases short and J 0 bases short, with 11 bases between. Here the CDR3 reads CASSLYDSSGNTIYF. In DNA, the CDR3 is TGTGCCAGCAGTCTATACGACAGCTCTGGAAACACCATATATTTT. The full variable domain, rest sourced from reference TRBV28 and TRBJ1-3, is DVKVTQSSRYLVKRTGEKVFLECVQDMDHENMFWYRQDPGLGLRLIYFSYDVKMKEKGDIPEGYSVSREKKERFSLILESASTNQTSMYLCASSLYDSSGNTIYFGEGSWLTVV.

This clone has a single count. The chain uses TRBV6-4 and TRBJ2-3; maybe TRBD1 (5 bases). Between the trimmed V and J ends, which lost 2 bases and 2 bases, there was a span of 11 bases. Per the germline V gene, CDR1 is MRHNA and CDR2 is SNTAGT. This CDR3 has 15 amino acids. The CDR3 protein is CASSDPRGPTDTQYF. DNA of the CDR3: TGTGCCAGCAGTGACCCAAGGGGCCCCACAGATACGCAGTATTTT.

J is TRBJ1-1 and V is TRBV6-5; D gene unclear. The CDR3 loop spans 11 amino acids. In germline, CDR1 is MNHEY, CDR2 SVGAGI. V dropped 8 bases and J dropped 6 bases, with 10 bases sitting between them. The CDR3 DNA is TGTGCCAGCCTTTTAGCCCCTGAAGCTTTCTTT. This gives the protein CASLLAPEAFF.

This chain connects TRBV10-1 to TRBJ2-3, with 13 positions matching TRBD2. The CDR3 consists of 16 residues. J gave up 7 bases and V 4 bases, and 8 bases lay outside the gene matches. Germline V gene data show CDR1 as WNHNN and CDR2 as SYGVQD (reference sequence). The CDR3 reads CASSGGGTSGANTQYF. For the CDR3, the DNA is TGCGCCAGCAGTGGCGGGGGGACTAGCGGGGCTAATACGCAGTATTTT.

The rearrangement links TRBV6-1 to TRBJ1-5, with a weak D call TRBD1 (5 bases). This CDR3 region has 14 residues. V lost 3 bases and J 5 bases, leaving 11 bases between the germline ends. The germline V gene encodes CDR1 MNHNS and CDR2 SASEGT. Here the CDR3 reads CASSDRARDQPQHF. The CDR3 coding sequence is TGTGCCAGCAGTGACAGGGCCCGGGATCAGCCCCAGCATTTT.

Comments on this clone: Other DNA sequences in the sample encode the same CDR3. The V call is TRBV5-1, the J call TRBJ1-3; possibly TRBD1 for D (6 bases). The CDR3 totals 14 residues. Germline assignment: CDR1 SGHRS and CDR2 YFSETQ. The V and J ends lost 4 bases and 3 bases respectively, with 11 bases between them. As DNA, the CDR3 is TGCGCCAGCAGCCCACAGGGAAGTGGAAACACCATATATTTT. It is translated as CASSPQGSGNTIYF.

The chain recombines TRBV5-5 with TRBJ1-1; weak D call: TRBD1 (6 bases). The CDR3 length is 15 residues. V lost 1 base and J lost 5, with 15 bases in between. CDR1 is SGHKS and CDR2 is YYEKEE in the germline V gene (reference sequence). This CDR3 is CASSLREGGRTEAFF. The DNA of the CDR3 is TGTGCCAGCAGCTTGCGGGAGGGGGGGCGGACTGAAGCTTTCTTT.

This sequence joins TRBV18 and TRBJ1-2; 9 bases map to TRBD1. Germline V gene sequence: CDR1 KGHSH, CDR2 LQKENI. V gave up 4 bases and J gave up 4 bases; unmatched junction bases: 7. The length of the CDR3 is 15 residues. The CDR3 sequence is CASSQQGAVPYGYTF. CDR3 nucleotide sequence: TGTGCCAGCTCACAACAGGGGGCTGTCCCCTATGGCTACACCTTC. The variable domain in full, with the rest retrieved from reference TRBV18 and TRBJ1-2, is NAGVMQNPRHLVRRRGQEARLRCSPMKGHSHVYWYRQLPEEGLKFMVYLQKENIIDESGMPKERFSAEFPKEGPSILRIQQVVRGDSAAYFCASSQQGAVPYGYTFGSGTRLTVV.

V usage is TRBV9 and J usage is TRBJ1-3; D not resolved. V dropped 0 bases and J dropped 0 bases, with 10 bases sitting between them. The CDR3 is made up of 16 amino acids. Germline V CDR1 and CDR2: SGDLS, YYNGEE. The CDR3 loop is CASSVDYGRSGNTIYF. The CDR3 DNA reads TGTGCCAGCAGCGTAGATTATGGCCGCTCTGGAAACACCATATATTTT. The whole variable domain, remainder taken from reference TRBV9 and TRBJ1-3, is DSGVTQTPKHLITATGQRVTLRCSPRSGDLSVYWYQQSLDQGLQFLIQYYNGEERAKGNILERFSAQQFPDLHSELNLSSLELGDSALYFCASSVDYGRSGNTIYFGEGSWLTVV.

The chain has TRBV7-6 and TRBJ2-3; TRBD2 matches 11 bases. J was trimmed by 4 bases and V by 5 bases; bases with no gene match: 8. Germline loops: CDR1 SGHVS, CDR2 FNYEAQ. The CDR3 totals 16 residues. The CDR3 DNA reads TGTGCCAGCAGCCCCCCCAAGACTAGCGGGGCAGATACGCAGTATTTT. Translated: CASSPPKTSGADTQYF.

This rearrangement joins TRBV2 to TRBJ1-1, with TRBD1 matching over 7 bases. The germline gives CDR1 SNHLY, CDR2 FYNNEI. CDR3 length: 15 residues. The V and J ends lost 6 bases and 0 bases, in that order; junction bases with no gene match: 7. The CDR3 spells CASRSGQTMNTEAFF. The CDR3, as DNA: TGTGCCAGCAGGTCGGGACAGACCATGAACACTGAAGCTTTCTTT.

The chain couples TRBV7-6 to TRBJ2-1; 9 bases are shared with TRBD1. Germline V gene sequence: CDR1 SGHVS, CDR2 FNYEAQ. V was pared by 5 bases and J by 8 bases, with 10 bases of the junction left unmatched. This CDR3 has 15 amino acids. For the CDR3, the DNA is TGTGCCAGCAGCCGAACAGGGGGCGTTTTTGATGAGCAGTTCTTC. Its protein product is CASSRTGGVFDEQFF.

CDR3 coding DNA: TGCGCCAGCAGCCACCAAGACCTAAGGGCAGGGGGCCCCAGCTCCTATAATTCACCCCTCCACTTT. This sequence encodes CASSHQDLRAGGPSSYNSPLHF. The V call is TRBV4-1, the J call TRBJ1-6, with 8 bases that match TRBD1. This CDR3 region has 22 residues. Trimming took 3 bases from V and 0 from J; bases not matched to a gene: 19. Germline assignment: CDR1 MGHRA and CDR2 YSYEKL.

The CDR3 DNA is TGTGCCAGCAGCCTAACCGGGACAGACAATTTCGGAAACACCATATATTTT. Its protein is CASSLTGTDNFGNTIYF. V gene TRBV9 combines with J gene TRBJ1-3, with 7 bases identical to TRBD1. The junction had 14 bases not matched to a gene; V was cut back by 4 bases and J by 4 bases. The CDR3 spans 17 residues. Germline assignment: CDR1 SGDLS and CDR2 YYNGEE.

The V gene is TRBV6-5, the J gene TRBJ1-1; 7 bases line up with TRBD1. This CDR3 has 15 amino acids. Per the germline V gene, CDR1 is MNHEY and CDR2 is SVGAGI. Trimming took 0 bases from V and 0 from J; bases not matched to a gene: 1. CDR3: CASSYSGTVNTEAFF. Written as DNA, the CDR3 is TGTGCCAGCAGTTACTCGGGGACAGTGAACACTGAAGCTTTCTTT.